This TCR beta chain was retrieved from a study of cytomegalovirus exposure and HLA in healthy donors. Study details: An early data release held tens of millions of unique TCRs from HLA-typed donors.

This clone was counted ten times or more. The trim removed 4 bases at V and 6 bases at J, leaving 4 bases unmatched. Germline V gene lookup returns CDR1 SGHRS and CDR2 YFSETQ. The CDR3 spans 14 residues. 13 Jbeta primers and 60 Vbeta primers were used for the PCR. In the authors' methods: Approximately 73 million unique TCR beta chains, roughly 11 million shared, were counted in a later analysis. Sequencing used immunoSEQ multiplex PCR; TCRdb keeps in-frame clones, though not all of them. Clone size and V and J calls were adopted from that table, with D and trimming inferred from the DNA. Here the sample spans roughly 100,000 clones, over 75% being singletons.

V and J are TRBV5-1 and TRBJ1-2, with 12 bases lining up with TRBD1. The receptor's source is a man under 40 in good health and CMV-seropositive. Sequencing was performed on PBMCs. The DNA of the CDR3 is TGCGCCAGCAGCGTAGGGACAGGGGGCGATGGCTACACCTTC. Amino acid sequence: CASSVGTGGDGYTF.